A selection of T cell receptor beta chains follows, all from one sample in a study of beta chain features in type 1 diabetes. Sequenced by immunoSEQ multiplex PCR; TCRdb stores in-frame clones only, minus some. The sample holds about 700,000 clones, over 10% seen once. The sample was naive CD4+ T cells from blood. These receptors were collected from a young man with type 1 diabetes. Each CDR3 is given with its conserved first and last residue. A D gene is named only where the DNA matches it firmly. Clone size is given for some rows only: seen once, a few or many times, or a class if the clone is expanded.

clone size	V gene	J gene	D gene	CDR3 protein	CDR3 DNA
few	TRBV6-5	TRBJ2-1	-	CASSYSGSGFDEQFF	TGTGCCAGCAGTTACTCGGGGAGCGGTTTCGATGAGCAGTTCTTC
-	TRBV28	TRBJ1-2	TRBD1	CASSSRGPLGTDNYGYTF	TGTGCCAGCAGTTCACGGGGTCCCCTCGGGACAGACAACTATGGCTACACCTTC
-	TRBV18	TRBJ1-1	-	CASSPGGEGTEAFF	TGTGCCAGCTCACCAGGGGGAGAGGGAACTGAAGCTTTCTTT
-	TRBV6-1	TRBJ1-2	TRBD1	CASGDRVPDGYTF	TGTGCCAGCGGCGACAGGGTTCCAGATGGCTACACCTTC
few	TRBV6-4	TRBJ2-1	-	CASSEAGYNEQFF	TGTGCCAGCAGTGAGGCAGGTTACAATGAGCAGTTCTTC
few	TRBV30	TRBJ2-2	-	CAWSSLNTGELFF	TGTGCCTGGAGTTCTTTGAACACCGGGGAGCTGTTTTTT
few	TRBV19	TRBJ1-6	TRBD1	CASSMATGRDSPLHF	TGTGCCAGTAGTATGGCGACAGGGAGGGACTCACCCCTCCACTTT
-	TRBV2	TRBJ2-7	-	CASSEQGLAYEQYF	TGTGCCAGCAGTGAACAGGGTCTAGCCTACGAGCAGTACTTC
-	TRBV5-1	TRBJ2-7	TRBD1	CASSPDRGHEQYF	TGCGCCAGCAGCCCGGACAGGGGGCATGAGCAGTACTTC
-	TRBV19	TRBJ2-2	-	CASSTGISVAGELFF	TGTGCCAGTAGTACAGGGATTTCGGTGGCCGGGGAGCTGTTTTTT
-	TRBV27	TRBJ1-2	TRBD1	CASSLGQGARGYTF	TGTGCCAGCAGTCTTGGACAGGGGGCGCGAGGCTACACCTTC
-	TRBV2	TRBJ2-2	TRBD1	CASSLAGTANTGELFF	TGTGCCAGCAGCCTAGCTGGGACAGCGAACACCGGGGAGCTGTTTTTT
-	TRBV27	TRBJ1-6	-	CASTFDYNSPLHF	TGTGCCAGCACCTTCGACTATAATTCACCCCTCCACTTT
-	TRBV7-9	TRBJ1-4	-	CASSLSTGNEKLFF	TGTGCCAGCAGCTTATCTACGGGAAATGAAAAACTGTTTTTT
few	TRBV30	TRBJ1-3	TRBD1	CAARTGRNTIYF	TGTGCCGCCCGGACAGGTCGAAACACCATATATTTT
-	TRBV12-5	TRBJ2-2	-	CASGLAMNTGELFF	TGTGCTAGTGGTTTGGCGATGAACACCGGGGAGCTGTTTTTT